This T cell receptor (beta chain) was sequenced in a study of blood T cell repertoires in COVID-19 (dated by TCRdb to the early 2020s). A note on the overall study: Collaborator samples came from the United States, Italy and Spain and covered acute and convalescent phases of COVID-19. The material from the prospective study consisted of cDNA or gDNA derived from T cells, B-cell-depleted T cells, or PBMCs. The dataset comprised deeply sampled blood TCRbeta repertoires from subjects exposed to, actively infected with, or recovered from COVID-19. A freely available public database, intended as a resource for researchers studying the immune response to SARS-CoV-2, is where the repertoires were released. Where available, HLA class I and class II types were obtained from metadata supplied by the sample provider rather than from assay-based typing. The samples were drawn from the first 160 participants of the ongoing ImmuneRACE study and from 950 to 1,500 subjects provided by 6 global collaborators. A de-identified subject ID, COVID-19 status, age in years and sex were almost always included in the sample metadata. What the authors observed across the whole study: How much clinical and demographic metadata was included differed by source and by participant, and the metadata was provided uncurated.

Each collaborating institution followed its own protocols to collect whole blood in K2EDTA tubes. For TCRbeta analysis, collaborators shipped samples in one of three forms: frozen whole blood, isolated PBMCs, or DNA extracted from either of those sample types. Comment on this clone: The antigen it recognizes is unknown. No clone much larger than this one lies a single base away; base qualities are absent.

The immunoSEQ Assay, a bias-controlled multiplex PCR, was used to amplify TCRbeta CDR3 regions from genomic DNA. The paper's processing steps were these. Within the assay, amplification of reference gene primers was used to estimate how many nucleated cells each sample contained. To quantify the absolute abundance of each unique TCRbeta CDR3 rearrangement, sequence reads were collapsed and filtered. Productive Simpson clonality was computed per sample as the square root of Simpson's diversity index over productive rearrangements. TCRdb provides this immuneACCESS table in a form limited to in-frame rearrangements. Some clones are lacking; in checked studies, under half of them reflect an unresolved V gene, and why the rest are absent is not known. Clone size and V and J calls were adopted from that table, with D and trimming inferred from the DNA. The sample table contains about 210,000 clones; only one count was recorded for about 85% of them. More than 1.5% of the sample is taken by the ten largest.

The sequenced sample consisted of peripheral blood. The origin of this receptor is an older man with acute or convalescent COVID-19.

The sequenced DNA is TGTGCCAGCAGCGAGGGACAGGGGGCGCGTGAAAAACTGTTTTTT. Its product reads: CASSEGQGAREKLFF. The rearranged chain carries TRBV9 and TRBJ1-4, with 12 bases matching TRBD1. Trimming removed 3 bases from V and 7 bases from J; the gene matches leave 4 bases unexplained. CDR1 and CDR2 were assigned from the germline V gene as SGDLS and YYNGEE. Measured from the cysteine to the phenylalanine, the CDR3 is 15 residues long. The DNA shown is the 45-base CDR3, in frame from base 1. Outside the CDR3, residues come from the reference TRBV9 and TRBJ1-4 proteins, so the full variable domain is: DSGVTQTPKHLITATGQRVTLRCSPRSGDLSVYWYQQSLDQGLQFLIQYYNGEERAKGNILERFSAQQFPDLHSELNLSSLELGDSALYFCASSEGQGAREKLFFGSGTQLSVL.